Shown below are 18 T cell receptor beta chains from a single sample sequenced in a study of radiotherapy plus CTLA-4 blockade in lung cancer (dated by TCRdb to between 2018 and 2020). Preparation of the library involved the immunoSEQ multiplex PCR assay. TCRdb took this table from immuneACCESS and kept in-frame rearrangements with V and J called. Such tables lack part of the clones; where checked against another copy, unresolved V genes explain under half of the gap, and the rest is unexplained. The sample data list 40,000 to 55,000 clones, and roughly three quarters of these were observed just once. Approximately 2.4% of the sample comes from the top ten. This material consisted of peripheral blood, taken from a patient treated with radiotherapy plus ipilimumab. These receptor sequences come from a human donor with non-small cell lung cancer whose response to radiotherapy plus ipilimumab could not be evaluated.

This chain connects TRBV19 to TRBJ1-5; no reliable D call. The CDR3 is 12 residues long. Between the trimmed V and J ends, which lost 7 bases and 2 bases, there was a span of 6 bases. Germline V lookup: CDR1 LNHDA, CDR2 SQIVND (reference sequence). The CDR3 DNA is TGTGCCAGTAAAGAGGGCAATCAGCCCCAGCATTTT. Encoded protein: CASKEGNQPQHF.

V is TRBV4-3 and J is TRBJ2-2; D is perhaps TRBD1 (8 bases). The CDR3 is made up of 18 amino acids. Germline V lookup: CDR1 LGHNA, CDR2 YSLEER. Trimming removed 0 bases from V and 8 bases from J, with 22 bases in between. The CDR3 loop reads CASSQDRQAGTGWGELFF. CDR3 nucleotides: TGCGCCAGCAGCCAAGATCGGCAAGCGGGGACAGGATGGGGGGAGCTGTTTTTT.

This clone counts as medium-sized. V usage is TRBV28 and J usage is TRBJ1-1, with 7 bases that match TRBD1. Trimming at V came to 2 bases and at J to 5 bases, leaving 5 bases not matched to a gene. Germline assignment: CDR1 MDHEN and CDR2 SYDVKM. This CDR3 is built from 14 residues. The CDR3 reads CASSLDDRATEAFF. In DNA form, the CDR3 reads TGTGCCAGCAGTTTAGATGACAGGGCAACTGAAGCTTTCTTT.

The chain links TRBV12-2 to TRBJ1-2. TRBV12-2 corresponds to a pseudogene. The CDR3 has 13 amino acids. The CDR3 region is CASRLARFYGYTF. CDR3 coding DNA: TGTGCAAGTCGCTTAGCGAGGTTCTATGGCTACACCTTC.

The chain links TRBV6-4 to TRBJ2-5, with a possible D match to TRBD1 (6 bases). The V gene's germline CDR1 is MRHNA and CDR2 SNTAGT. The CDR3 has 15 amino acids. V lost 2 bases and J lost 4, with 14 bases in between. This CDR3 reads CASSDGGTPGETQYF. CDR3 bases: TGTGCCAGCAGTGACGGGGGCACACCGGGAGAGACCCAGTACTTC.

The chain carries TRBV25-1 and TRBJ2-3, with 9 bases aligning to TRBD1. V trimming: 6 bases; J trimming: 1 base; junction bases outside the gene matches: 5. The CDR3 consists of 15 residues. Germline V gives CDR1 MGHDK, CDR2 SYGVNS. CDR3 in amino acids: CASSLTGGGTDTQYF. CDR3 DNA: TGTGCCAGCAGCCTAACAGGGGGCGGCACAGATACGCAGTATTTT.

The chain recombines TRBV9 with TRBJ2-7, with a weak D call TRBD1 (6 bases). The V gene's germline CDR1 is SGDLS and CDR2 YYNGEE. Trimming cost V 0 bases and J 6 bases, with 16 bases left between them. There are 15 residues in the CDR3. The CDR3 DNA is TGTGCCAGCAGCGTAGGGCCAAACAGGGAAGGCGAGCAGTACTTC. This codes for CASSVGPNREGEQYF.

The rearrangement joins TRBV28 to TRBJ2-7, with 8 positions matching TRBD1. The CDR3 totals 14 residues. CDR1 is MDHEN, CDR2 SYDVKM, per germline. V trimming: 3 bases; J trimming: 4 bases; junction bases outside the gene matches: 5. The chain's CDR3 is CASSFGTGLYEQYF. CDR3 nucleotides: TGTGCCAGCAGTTTTGGGACAGGACTATACGAGCAGTACTTC.

The chain couples TRBV6-5 to TRBJ1-2; no clear D gene. Looked up from germline, CDR1 is MNHEY and CDR2 is SVGAGI. The CDR3 is 14 amino acids. V lost 0 bases to trimming and J lost 2 bases, with 7 bases between them. CDR3 loop: CASSYSRNNYGYTF. The CDR3 DNA reads TGTGCCAGCAGTTACTCCAGAAACAACTATGGCTACACCTTC.

As DNA, the CDR3 is TGTGCCAGCAGTTCTCCATCCGATAGTTCGAACACTGAAGCTTTCTTT. Protein product: CASSSPSDSSNTEAFF. The J gene is TRBJ1-1, the V gene TRBV28; D is ambiguous. V shed 4 bases and J shed 1 base, with 16 bases lying between them. This CDR3 comprises 16 residues. Germline V lookup: CDR1 MDHEN, CDR2 SYDVKM.

V is TRBV30 and J is TRBJ2-5; 7 positions match TRBD2. The CDR3 is made up of 14 amino acids. CDR1 and CDR2 (germline): GTSNPN, SVGIG (reference sequence). With V trimmed by 0 bases and J by 7 bases, 8 bases remained unmatched. In DNA form, the CDR3 reads TGTGCCTGGAGTGTATCCCCTCAGCGGGGGACCCAGTACTTC. Encoded protein: CAWSVSPQRGTQYF.

This clone is medium-sized by share. The junction differs from germline at one of its ends, possibly a read error. The V call is TRBV13, the J call TRBJ1-2; 8 bases agree with TRBD1. CDR3 size: 14 residues. Germline-derived CDR1 and CDR2 are PRHDT and FYEKMQ (reference sequence). The CDR3 DNA reads as TGTGCCAGCAGCTCGGGGACAGGCGAAGCCCAGGATTACTTC. The encoded protein is CASSSGTGEAQDYF.

The chain is built from TRBV19 and TRBJ2-7; 7 nucleotides match TRBD1. The CDR3 spans 16 residues. V was pared by 6 bases and J by 4 bases, with 15 bases of the junction left unmatched. Germline lookup yields CDR1 LNHDA and CDR2 SQIVND (reference sequence). CDR3 residues: CASSHNLGQTGYEQYF. The CDR3 region has the DNA TGTGCCAGTAGCCACAACCTGGGACAGACTGGTTACGAGCAGTACTTC.

The chain links TRBV4-1 to TRBJ2-1; 10 bases agree with TRBD2. Germline values: CDR1 MGHRA, CDR2 YSYEKL. There are 13 residues in the CDR3. With V trimmed by 2 bases and J by 9 bases, 1 base remained unmatched. The CDR3 nucleotides read TGCGCCAGCAGCCAAATAGCGGGGGGTGAGCAGTTCTTC. It codes for CASSQIAGGEQFF.

There are a few counts of this clone. This chain joins TRBV18 and TRBJ1-3; 8 bases fit TRBD1. Losses at the gene ends were 5 bases for V and 2 bases for J; bases not matched to a gene: 8. The CDR3 has 16 residues. In germline, CDR1 is KGHSH, CDR2 LQKENI. The DNA of the CDR3 is TGTGCCAGCTCAGGCGGACAGGGAATAGCTGGAAACACCATATATTTT. Its protein is CASSGGQGIAGNTIYF.

The chain is built from TRBV27 and TRBJ2-5, with D perhaps matching TRBD2 (7 bases). V was trimmed by 8 bases and J by 5 bases, leaving 15 bases between them. The CDR3 has 13 amino acids. Germline V gene data show CDR1 as MNHEY and CDR2 as SMNVEV (reference sequence). This chain's CDR3 is CASRGGGGETQYF. The CDR3 DNA is TGTGCCAGCCGAGGAGGGGGAGGGGAGACCCAGTACTTC.

This rearrangement joins TRBV5-6 to TRBJ1-1; D possibly corresponds to TRBD1 (5 bases). Germline V gives CDR1 SGHDT, CDR2 YYEEEE. CDR3 length: 14 amino acids. V was pared by 4 bases and J by 2 bases, with 12 bases between. CDR3 coding DNA: TGTGCCAGCAGCCGGACATTTTTCAACACTGAAGCTTTCTTT. Protein product: CASSRTFFNTEAFF.

The V gene is TRBV28, the J gene TRBJ2-7; TRBD1 aligns across 7 bases. J gave up 6 bases and V 2 bases, and 7 bases lay outside the gene matches. CDR1 MDHEN and CDR2 SYDVKM come from the germline V gene. The CDR3 contains 14 residues. The CDR3 loop reads CASSLRQGFSEQYF. The CDR3 DNA follows: TGTGCCAGCAGTTTACGACAGGGTTTTAGCGAGCAGTACTTC.